Listed below are T cell receptor beta chains from one sample, sequenced in a study of blood T cell repertoires in COVID-19. The protocol was immunoSEQ multiplex PCR, while the TCRdb copy is restricted to in-frame clones and leaves out a portion. The sample has 300,000 to 450,000 clones, about 90% seen once. The sample taken for sequencing was peripheral blood. These receptors were obtained from an older woman with COVID-19, enrolled during active disease. CDR3s include the opening cysteine and the closing phenylalanine or tryptophan. Each record gives: J gene, V gene, D gene, CDR3 length, CDR3 protein, CDR3 DNA. A D gene is named only where the DNA matches it firmly.

j_gene: TRBJ2-3; v_gene: TRBV5-1; d_gene: .; len: 16; CDR3aa: CASSLVGQGTADTQYF; CDR3nt: TGCGCCAGCAGCTTGGTTGGTCAGGGAACGGCAGATACGCAGTATTTT
j_gene: TRBJ2-7; v_gene: TRBV15; d_gene: TRBD2; len: 16; CDR3aa: CATSYRRSGRAYEQYF; CDR3nt: TGTGCCACCAGCTACCGCCGGTCAGGGAGGGCCTACGAGCAGTACTTC
j_gene: TRBJ2-3; v_gene: TRBV7-2; d_gene: TRBD2; len: 15; CDR3aa: CASSLVAGGPDTQYF; CDR3nt: TGTGCCAGCAGCTTAGTAGCGGGGGGGCCAGATACGCAGTATTTT
j_gene: TRBJ1-2; v_gene: TRBV5-1; d_gene: .; len: 15; CDR3aa: CASSPQVGAPVGYTF; CDR3nt: TGCGCCAGCAGCCCCCAGGTAGGGGCCCCTGTCGGCTACACCTTC
j_gene: TRBJ1-6; v_gene: TRBV4-1; d_gene: .; len: 16; CDR3aa: CASSQPGRGANSPLHF; CDR3nt: TGCGCCAGCAGCCAACCCGGTAGAGGCGCCAATTCACCCCTCCACTTT
j_gene: TRBJ1-1; v_gene: TRBV7-3; d_gene: .; len: 13; CDR3aa: CASSAQGNTEAFF; CDR3nt: TGTGCCAGCAGCGCACAGGGGAACACTGAAGCTTTCTTT
j_gene: TRBJ2-7; v_gene: TRBV30; d_gene: TRBD1; len: 15; CDR3aa: CAWTWGGTGGRMQYF; CDR3nt: TGTGCCTGGACCTGGGGGGGGACAGGGGGAAGGATGCAGTACTTC
j_gene: TRBJ2-7; v_gene: TRBV5-1; d_gene: .; len: 18; CDR3aa: CASSLYSQQGALSYEQYF; CDR3nt: TGCGCCAGCAGCTTGTATTCCCAACAGGGTGCATTGTCCTACGAGCAGTACTTC
j_gene: TRBJ2-1; v_gene: TRBV6-4; d_gene: .; len: 14; CDR3aa: CASSDWGRTNEQFF; CDR3nt: TGTGCCAGCAGTGACTGGGGGCGCACCAATGAGCAGTTCTTC
j_gene: TRBJ2-1; v_gene: TRBV20-1; d_gene: .; len: 11; CDR3aa: CSAYRVGEQFF; CDR3nt: TGCAGTGCTTACAGGGTTGGTGAGCAGTTCTTC
j_gene: TRBJ2-7; v_gene: TRBV6-2/TRBV6-3; d_gene: .; len: 15; CDR3aa: CASSTGGNGGYEQYF; CDR3nt: TGTGCCAGCAGTACCGGAGGGAACGGAGGGTACGAGCAGTACTTC
j_gene: TRBJ1-2; v_gene: TRBV30; d_gene: TRBD1; len: 13; CDR3aa: CARRQGGAYGYTF; CDR3nt: TGTGCCCGAAGACAGGGTGGCGCCTATGGCTACACCTTC
j_gene: TRBJ1-1; v_gene: TRBV9; d_gene: .; len: 15; CDR3aa: CASSVAFTQGTEAFF; CDR3nt: TGTGCCAGCAGCGTAGCCTTCACCCAGGGCACTGAAGCTTTCTTT
j_gene: TRBJ2-3; v_gene: TRBV7-9; d_gene: .; len: 19; CDR3aa: CASSLAGQPNIPSTDTQYF; CDR3nt: TGTGCCAGCAGCTTAGCGGGGCAGCCCAACATTCCTAGCACAGATACGCAGTATTTT
j_gene: TRBJ2-1; v_gene: TRBV5-1; d_gene: TRBD2; len: 17; CDR3aa: CASSLRGGLSSYNEQFF; CDR3nt: TGCGCCAGCAGCCTTCGGGGGGGTTTGAGCTCCTACAATGAGCAGTTCTTC
j_gene: TRBJ1-2; v_gene: TRBV10-3; d_gene: .; len: 13; CDR3aa: CAISSDSNYGYTF; CDR3nt: TGTGCCATCAGCTCCGACAGTAACTATGGCTACACCTTC
j_gene: TRBJ1-1; v_gene: TRBV24-1; d_gene: .; len: 14; CDR3aa: CATSDSTVNTEAFF; CDR3nt: TGTGCCACCAGTGATTCGACTGTAAACACTGAAGCTTTCTTT
j_gene: TRBJ1-3; v_gene: TRBV7-7; d_gene: .; len: 15; CDR3aa: CASSLEAGSGNTIYF; CDR3nt: TGTGCTAGCAGCTTAGAGGCAGGCTCTGGAAACACCATATATTTT
j_gene: TRBJ1-1; v_gene: TRBV24-1; d_gene: .; len: 13; CDR3aa: CATSDLGRDEAFF; CDR3nt: TGTGCCACCAGTGATTTAGGCAGGGATGAAGCTTTCTTT
j_gene: TRBJ1-1; v_gene: TRBV21-1; d_gene: .; len: 13; CDR3aa: CASSKQGYTEAFF; CDR3nt: TGTGCCAGCAGCAAACAGGGATATACTGAAGCTTTCTTT
j_gene: TRBJ1-2; v_gene: TRBV19; d_gene: .; len: 15; CDR3aa: CASSIDLVANYGYTF; CDR3nt: TGTGCCAGTAGTATAGATTTGGTAGCTAACTATGGCTACACCTTC
j_gene: TRBJ1-3; v_gene: TRBV12-5; d_gene: .; len: 15; CDR3aa: CASGFGGVSGNTIYF; CDR3nt: TGTGCTAGTGGTTTCGGGGGGGTCTCTGGAAACACCATATATTTT
j_gene: TRBJ2-3; v_gene: TRBV7-6; d_gene: TRBD2; len: 17; CDR3aa: CASSLEVGLALSDTQYF; CDR3nt: TGTGCCAGCAGCTTAGAGGTGGGACTAGCTTTGTCAGATACGCAGTATTTT
j_gene: TRBJ2-3; v_gene: TRBV18; d_gene: TRBD1; len: 15; CDR3aa: CASSPEGGLTHTQYF; CDR3nt: TGTGCCAGCTCACCAGAAGGGGGCCTCACCCATACGCAGTATTTT
j_gene: TRBJ2-5; v_gene: TRBV7-3; d_gene: TRBD2; len: 13; CDR3aa: CASSFGTSGTQYF; CDR3nt: TGTGCCAGCAGCTTCGGGACTAGTGGGACCCAGTACTTC
j_gene: TRBJ1-1; v_gene: TRBV25-1; d_gene: .; len: 15; CDR3aa: CASSDSRRGNTEAFF; CDR3nt: TGTGCCAGCAGTGATTCGCGAAGGGGGAACACTGAAGCTTTCTTT
j_gene: TRBJ2-7; v_gene: TRBV28; d_gene: TRBD2; len: 14; CDR3aa: CASRSSGGAYEQYF; CDR3nt: TGTGCCAGCAGGTCTAGCGGGGGGGCCTACGAGCAGTACTTC
j_gene: TRBJ1-1; v_gene: TRBV20-1; d_gene: .; len: 13; CDR3aa: CSASSDPNTEAFF; CDR3nt: TGCAGTGCTAGTAGCGACCCGAACACTGAAGCTTTCTTT
j_gene: TRBJ1-3; v_gene: TRBV28; d_gene: TRBD1; len: 18; CDR3aa: CASSLLVAGGLSGNTIYF; CDR3nt: TGTGCCAGCAGTTTATTGGTTGCAGGGGGCCTGTCTGGAAACACCATATATTTT